The rows below give T cell receptor beta chains drawn from one sample of a study of blood T cell repertoires in COVID-19. Method: immunoSEQ multiplex PCR; TCRdb's copy keeps in-frame clones and lacks some. The repertoire holds roughly 200,000 clones, roughly 89% seen once, with over 0.7% in the top ten. Sequenced: peripheral blood. The receptors derive from a woman between 18 and 30 years old who had recovered from COVID-19. CDR3s leave out the opening cysteine and the closing phenylalanine or tryptophan. Each record gives: D gene, V gene, CDR3 protein. A D gene is named only where the DNA matches it firmly.

TRBD1	TRBV6-5	ASSYSGTGGYEQY
.	TRBV9	ASSVPRTGGVTDTQY
TRBD1	TRBV7-9	ASSFAGGGEQY
.	TRBV4-1	ASSPIVPDPYEQY
TRBD2	TRBV3-1/TRBV3-2	ASSHIPPGLAGLQETQY
TRBD1	TRBV27	ASTLTGGTDTQY
TRBD1	TRBV6-2/TRBV6-3	ASSLGQGLYEQY
TRBD2	TRBV6-4	ASSDGSGGVYNEQF
TRBD1	TRBV5-5	ASSLASLWDSRNTIY
.	TRBV30	AWSVPSARSIGPLH
.	TRBV19	ASIPDRASGRLAKNIQY
TRBD1	TRBV27	ASSRGWNEKLF
TRBD2	TRBV19	AKRLAGERAYNEQF
.	TRBV4-1	ASSGGANEQF
.	TRBV6-1	ASSQRQSNYGYT
TRBD1	TRBV27	ASSLWGTGEVGYT
.	TRBV24-1	ATSLAGSQF
.	TRBV4-1	ASSQWGEGSSYNEQF
.	TRBV7-2	ASSRRILGNEQF
TRBD1	TRBV6-5	ASRTTGTVNTEAF
TRBD1	TRBV7-3	ASSLGQGAYEQY
.	TRBV19	ASSPTQGNTEAF
.	TRBV3-1/TRBV3-2	ASSQDGAVSNYGYT
.	TRBV4-3	ASSQDRGAWGYGYT
TRBD1	TRBV29-1	SVGTGPNYGYT
TRBD2	TRBV5-4	ASRSGLAGGLTQETQY
.	TRBV7-8	ASSPTRLLYNEQF
.	TRBV6-5	ASRVTGVYGYT
TRBD1	TRBV9	ASSPTSGQVETQY
TRBD1	TRBV19	ASSDRGGTEAF
TRBD1	TRBV2	ASSERTGVAGANVLT
TRBD2	TRBV24-1	ATSDFRGTSIYTGELF
TRBD1	TRBV7-6	ASSPTGTVFYGYT
.	TRBV9	ASSVGQGSAGELF
.	TRBV7-2	ASSPAYEQY
.	TRBV25-1	ASRDLRQHTEAF
.	TRBV9	ASSVEGDNEQF
TRBD2	TRBV11-3	ASSPSTSGGANEQF
.	TRBV7-9	ASSPPNDRLNTEAF
TRBD2	TRBV7-2	ASSLASGRVDTQY
TRBD2	TRBV27	ASSLLGGGYEQF
.	TRBV3-1/TRBV3-2	ASSQSGSSYEQY
.	TRBV4-2	ASSQATGFDTGELF
.	TRBV6-5	ASPHPLYGYT
.	TRBV24-1	ATSDSSTDTQY
.	TRBV11-2	ASSIYEQY
TRBD1	TRBV5-5	ASRPGQGAFKMNTEAF
TRBD1	TRBV7-8	ASSLIGQATNQPQH
TRBD1	TRBV5-5	ASSSRTGGRNEQF
TRBD2	TRBV9	ASSVDGLAGGLRETQY
TRBD1	TRBV2	ASRIRPAGGLGGYT